This T cell receptor (beta chain) came from a study of CD8+ T cells in alopecia areata. Study findings and constraints: Besides other cells, scalp samples also yield sequences of resident alphabeta T cells from normal skin. More clonal than normal scalp was lesional scalp, particularly alopecia totalis/universalis. Although TCR sharing was seen in mice, sharing across patients was less clear, possibly for HLA-related reasons.

As the sequencing template, cDNA was produced by extracting RNA and reverse transcribing it. Using immunoSEQ multiplex PCR, the repertoire was profiled, and TCRdb retains in-frame clones only, with some absent. The data show about 150,000 clones, 62% seen once. With respect to this clone: Its antigen is unknown.

V was trimmed by 3 bases and J by 0 bases, leaving 7 bases between them. The CDR3 runs 15 residues. Germline values: CDR1 SGHRS, CDR2 YFSETQ. The sample comprised CD8+ T cells sorted from blood. The sequence derives from a human donor in good health. The J gene is TRBJ2-6, the V gene TRBV5-1; D ambiguous. The CDR3: CASSYSSSGANVLTF. The CDR3 DNA reads as TGCGCCAGCAGCTATTCCAGCTCTGGGGCCAACGTCCTGACTTTC.